One and the same sample provided the 14 T cell receptor beta chains below, sequenced in a study of blood T cells in healthy people across ages. The use of a sample-barcoded 5' primer and a J-beta primer mix characterized a second PCR of roughly 7 to 11 cycles. TCRdb re-called the 5' RACE reads through MiXCR, storing one row per CDR3 protein. The sample records fewer than 2,000,000 distinct CDR3 sequences, roughly 32% being singletons. Input material: blood. Source of these receptors: a woman aged 25 to 39 in good health.

This rearrangement joins TRBV11-2 to TRBJ2-1; tentative D call: TRBD2 (6 bases). In germline, CDR1 is SGHAT, CDR2 FQNNGV. V lost 5 bases to trimming and J lost 2 bases, with 16 bases between them. The length of the CDR3 is 16 residues. This chain's CDR3 is CASSQRRTIPYNEQFF. DNA for the CDR3: TGTGCCAGCAGCCAGAGGAGGACTATACCCTACAATGAGCAGTTCTTC.

Notes on this clonotype: At one boundary the junction diverges from the germline segment, which might be a read error. V gene TRBV7-2 combines with J gene TRBJ2-5; 8 bases are a match to TRBD2. CDR3 size: 16 residues. Germline V gene data show CDR1 as SGHTA and CDR2 as FQGNSA. The CDR3 DNA reads TGTGCCGGCAGCTTTGGTCCAGCGGGGGTCGGGGAGACCCAGTACTTC. Protein: CAGSFGPAGVGETQYF.

The table lists this clonotype with a count of one. This chain joins TRBV29-1 and TRBJ1-4, with D unclear. Trimming stripped 4 bases from V and 4 bases from J, with 10 bases between. This CDR3 has 13 amino acids. In germline, CDR1 is SQVTM, CDR2 ANQGSEA. The CDR3 nucleotides read TGCAGCGTTGTGGCAGAGTTTAATGAAAAACTGTTTTTT. Protein sequence: CSVVAEFNEKLFF.

This clonotype appeared a few times. V is TRBV27 and J is TRBJ1-2; D is possibly TRBD1 (5 bases). The CDR3 contains 16 residues. Germline V gene lookup returns CDR1 MNHEY and CDR2 SMNVEV (reference sequence). Between the trimmed V and J ends, which lost 4 bases and 0 bases, there was a span of 15 bases. The CDR3 region has the DNA TGTGCCAGCAGTTCCCCGTTGGGGGGAGCTAACTATGGCTACACCTTC. This gives the protein CASSSPLGGANYGYTF.

This chain joins TRBV9 and TRBJ1-6; 8 positions agree with TRBD1. The CDR3 is made up of 18 amino acids. The V gene end was trimmed by 3 bases and the J gene end by 5 bases; junction bases not matched to a gene: 13. Germline V gene lookup returns CDR1 SGDLS and CDR2 YYNGEE. The CDR3 spells CASSARGQGPLDNSPLHF. The CDR3 bases are TGTGCCAGCAGCGCTCGAGGACAGGGCCCTTTAGATAATTCACCCCTCCACTTT. The whole variable domain, filled in from reference TRBV9 and TRBJ1-6, reads DSGVTQTPKHLITATGQRVTLRCSPRSGDLSVYWYQQSLDQGLQFLIQYYNGEERAKGNILERFSAQQFPDLHSELNLSSLELGDSALYFCASSARGQGPLDNSPLHFGNGTRLTVT.

In its sample, this clonotype was seen a few times. The chain joins TRBV6-2 or TRBV6-3 to TRBJ2-7, with 8 bases that match TRBD1. V lost 6 bases and J lost 6; bases outside the gene matches: 13. CDR1 MNHEY and CDR2 SVGEGT come from the germline V gene. The CDR3 covers 15 residues. This CDR3 reads CASSPTGQDAIEQYF. Written as DNA, the CDR3 is TGTGCCAGCAGCCCGACGGGACAGGATGCCATCGAGCAGTACTTC.

The chain links TRBV20-1 to TRBJ1-6, with TRBD1 as a possible D gene (6 bases). The V gene's germline CDR1 is DFQATT and CDR2 SNEGSKA (reference sequence). This CDR3 is 14 amino acids long. V was trimmed by 3 bases and J by 7 bases, leaving 13 bases between them. CDR3 sequence (DNA): TGCAGTGCTAGGATTGGGACAATCAATTCACCCCTCCACTTT. This gives the protein CSARIGTINSPLHF.

This sequence joins TRBV7-2 and TRBJ2-7; 16 nucleotides line up with TRBD2. CDR3 length: 19 amino acids. Germline values: CDR1 SGHTA, CDR2 FQGNSA. Unmatched junction bases numbered 15, after V lost 3 bases and J lost 7 bases. The CDR3 sequence is CASSFSGTSGRATRDEQYF. DNA for the CDR3: TGTGCCAGCAGCTTCTCCGGGACTAGCGGGAGGGCCACTAGAGATGAGCAGTACTTC. Based on the CDR3 plus reference TRBV7-2 and TRBJ2-7, the full variable domain is GAGVSQSPSNKVTEKGKDVELRCDPISGHTALYWYRQSLGQGLEFLIYFQGNSAPDKSGLPSDRFSAERTGGSVSTLTIQRTQQEDSAVYLCASSFSGTSGRATRDEQYFGPGTRLTVT.

CDR3 amino acids: CSVVPTSGGAGYNEQFF. The CDR3 DNA sequence: TGCAGCGTTGTTCCGACTAGCGGGGGTGCTGGCTACAATGAGCAGTTCTTC. The J gene is TRBJ2-1, the V gene TRBV29-1; 12 nucleotides align to TRBD2. The length of the CDR3 is 17 residues. Losses at the gene ends were 4 bases for V and 3 bases for J; bases not matched to a gene: 10. CDR1 is SQVTM and CDR2 is ANQGSEA in the germline V gene.

This clonotype has only a few counts. The V call is TRBV4-1, the J call TRBJ1-4, with TRBD1 as a possible D gene (5 bases). Looked up from germline, CDR1 is MGHRA and CDR2 is YSYEKL. The germline V and J ends were trimmed by 8 bases and 3 bases, with 19 bases remaining between them. CDR3 length: 16 residues. In DNA, the CDR3 is TGCGCCAGCGAAAACAAGGGTACAGGAGCTAATGAAAAACTGTTTTTT. It encodes CASENKGTGANEKLFF.

This clonotype was recorded at least ten times. In nucleotides, the CDR3 is TGCAGCGTTGAGAGAGGTGTCGGATCCGAGCAGTACTTC. It codes for CSVERGVGSEQYF. The chain carries TRBV29-1 and TRBJ2-7; D gene uncertain. The CDR3 is 13 amino acids. CDR1 and CDR2 from the germline V gene are SQVTM and ANQGSEA. The V and J ends lost 3 bases and 6 bases respectively, with 15 bases between them.

This clonotype has more than one count but fewer than ten. This chain connects TRBV11-2 to TRBJ2-7; 14 bases line up with TRBD2. CDR1 and CDR2 from the germline V gene are SGHAT and FQNNGV. With 4 bases clipped from V and 3 bases from J, the junction kept 2 bases outside the gene matches. The CDR3 consists of 15 residues. In DNA, the CDR3 is TGTGCCAGCAGCTGGGGACTAGCGGGGGTCTACGAGCAGTACTTC. Translated, it gives CASSWGLAGVYEQYF.

This clonotype came up many times. V usage is TRBV3-1 and J usage is TRBJ2-7; 12 bases match TRBD2. Trimming cost V 2 bases and J 7 bases; bases outside gene matches: 6. The CDR3 spans 15 residues. Germline CDR1 is LGHDT and CDR2 is YNNKEL (reference sequence). For the CDR3, the DNA is TGTGCCAGCAGCCAATATTCTAGCGGGGGGGAAGAGCAGTACTTC. Protein: CASSQYSSGGEEQYF.

This chain connects TRBV5-1 to TRBJ1-3; D might be TRBD1 (5 bases). There are 15 residues in the CDR3. The V end was cut by 3 bases, the J end by 1 base, with 11 bases between. The germline V gene has CDR1 SGHRS and CDR2 YFSETQ. The DNA for the CDR3 is TGCGCCAGCAGCTGGGACGGGAGATCTGGAAACACCATATATTTT. Residues: CASSWDGRSGNTIYF.